A selection of T cell receptor beta chains follows, all from one sample in a study of shared clonotypes between healthy human individuals. Repertoires were generated with immunoSEQ multiplex PCR, while TCRdb's copy carries only in-frame clones and drops some. The sample yields some 2,000,000 clones, about 95% seen once. Sequenced material: naive CD8+ T cells sorted from blood. The receptors derive from a man between 18 and 29 years old in good health. CDR3s include the opening cysteine and the closing phenylalanine or tryptophan. Fields, in order: V gene, clone size, D gene, J gene, CDR3 protein, CDR3 DNA. D genes are given only for firm matches. Some rows have no size entry. The others give once, few or many, or a class for an expanded clone.

v_gene: TRBV6-1; abundance: .; d_gene: .; j_gene: TRBJ1-1; CDR3aa: CASRQWAGNTEAFF; CDR3nt: TGTGCCAGCAGGCAGTGGGCCGGTAACACTGAAGCTTTCTTT
v_gene: TRBV5-4; abundance: .; d_gene: TRBD2; j_gene: TRBJ2-7; CDR3aa: CASSPGTSGLEQYF; CDR3nt: TGTGCCAGCAGCCCTGGGACTAGCGGTTTGGAGCAGTACTTC
v_gene: TRBV6-5; abundance: .; d_gene: .; j_gene: TRBJ2-1; CDR3aa: CASNTGLSYNEQFF; CDR3nt: TGTGCCAGCAACACGGGACTCTCCTACAATGAGCAGTTCTTC
v_gene: TRBV4-1; abundance: once; d_gene: TRBD1; j_gene: TRBJ2-7; CDR3aa: CASSQVRQGTYEQYF; CDR3nt: TGCGCCAGCAGCCAAGTCCGACAGGGGACCTACGAGCAGTACTTC
v_gene: TRBV6-6; abundance: .; d_gene: TRBD2; j_gene: TRBJ2-1; CDR3aa: CASTEGRGLDVNEQFF; CDR3nt: TGTGCCAGCACCGAAGGGAGGGGACTAGATGTCAATGAGCAGTTCTTC
v_gene: TRBV6-5; abundance: .; d_gene: TRBD1; j_gene: TRBJ1-1; CDR3aa: CASSATGGTEAFF; CDR3nt: TGTGCCAGCAGTGCGACAGGGGGCACTGAAGCTTTCTTT
v_gene: TRBV7-9; abundance: .; d_gene: TRBD1; j_gene: TRBJ1-1; CDR3aa: CASSLGQGNTEAFF; CDR3nt: TGTGCCAGCAGCTTAGGACAGGGGAACACTGAAGCTTTCTTT
v_gene: TRBV7-2; abundance: .; d_gene: TRBD2; j_gene: TRBJ2-7; CDR3aa: CASSLEQREDWYEQYF; CDR3nt: TGTGCCAGCAGCTTAGAACAGCGGGAGGACTGGTACGAGCAGTACTTC
v_gene: TRBV5-6; abundance: .; d_gene: TRBD1; j_gene: TRBJ2-7; CDR3aa: CASSLETGSYEQYF; CDR3nt: TGTGCCAGCAGCTTGGAGACAGGGTCCTACGAGCAGTACTTC
v_gene: TRBV7-9; abundance: .; d_gene: .; j_gene: TRBJ1-1; CDR3aa: CASSPDDIVNTEAFF; CDR3nt: TGTGCCAGCAGCCCTGACGACATCGTGAACACTGAAGCTTTCTTT
v_gene: TRBV19; abundance: .; d_gene: .; j_gene: TRBJ1-1; CDR3aa: CASSMGGTEAFF; CDR3nt: TGTGCCAGTAGTATGGGCGGGACTGAAGCTTTCTTT
v_gene: TRBV6-1; abundance: .; d_gene: .; j_gene: TRBJ1-1; CDR3aa: CAGFSWTEAFF; CDR3nt: TGTGCCGGTTTTTCTTGGACTGAAGCTTTCTTT
v_gene: TRBV4-1; abundance: .; d_gene: TRBD1; j_gene: TRBJ2-7; CDR3aa: CASSQDLGQGYYEQYF; CDR3nt: TGCGCCAGCAGCCAAGATTTAGGACAGGGGTACTACGAGCAGTACTTC
v_gene: TRBV27; abundance: .; d_gene: .; j_gene: TRBJ1-2; CDR3aa: CASSLWGGLYGYTF; CDR3nt: TGTGCCAGCAGTTTATGGGGGGGCCTATATGGCTACACCTTC
v_gene: TRBV7-8; abundance: .; d_gene: .; j_gene: TRBJ1-1; CDR3aa: CASRLETEAFF; CDR3nt: TGTGCCAGCAGGCTGGAAACTGAAGCTTTCTTT